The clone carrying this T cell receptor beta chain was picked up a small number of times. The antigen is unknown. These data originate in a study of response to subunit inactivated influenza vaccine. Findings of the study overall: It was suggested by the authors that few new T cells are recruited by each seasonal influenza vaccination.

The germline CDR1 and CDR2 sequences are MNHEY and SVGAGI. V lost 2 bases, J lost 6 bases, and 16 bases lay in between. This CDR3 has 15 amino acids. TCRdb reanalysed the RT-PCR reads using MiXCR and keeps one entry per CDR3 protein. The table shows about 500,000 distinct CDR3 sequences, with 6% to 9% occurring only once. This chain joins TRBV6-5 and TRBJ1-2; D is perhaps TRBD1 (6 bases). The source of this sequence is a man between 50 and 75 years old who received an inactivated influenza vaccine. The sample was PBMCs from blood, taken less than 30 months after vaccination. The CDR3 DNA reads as TGTGCCAGCAGTTACGCCTCAGGGGCGGGGGATGGCTACACCTTC. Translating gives CASSYASGAGDGYTF.